The source of this T cell receptor beta chain is a study of cytomegalovirus exposure and HLA in healthy donors. Study in general: Inside one of the first data releases sat around 86 million unique TCRs taken from HLA-typed donors.

Per the germline V gene, CDR1 is SGDLS and CDR2 is YYNGEE. The J segment lost 2 bases and the V segment lost 4 bases, leaving 5 bases of the junction unmatched. The CDR3 is 15 amino acids. PCR employed 60 Vbeta and 13 Jbeta primers. Assay used: immunoSEQ multiplex PCR; TCRdb lists only in-frame clones, some missing. There are some 87,000 clones in the sample; 78% occur only once, and approximately 6% lies in the top ten. J is TRBJ2-7 and V is TRBV9; 11 bases align to TRBD1. The sequence derives from a man between 18 and 35 years old in good health and CMV-seropositive. The specimen was PBMCs. The CDR3 spells CASSMGQGEAYEQYF. In DNA form, the CDR3 reads TGTGCCAGCAGCATGGGACAGGGGGAGGCCTACGAGCAGTACTTC. Based on the CDR3 plus reference TRBV9 and TRBJ2-7, the full variable domain is DSGVTQTPKHLITATGQRVTLRCSPRSGDLSVYWYQQSLDQGLQFLIQYYNGEERAKGNILERFSAQQFPDLHSELNLSSLELGDSALYFCASSMGQGEAYEQYFGPGTRLTVT.